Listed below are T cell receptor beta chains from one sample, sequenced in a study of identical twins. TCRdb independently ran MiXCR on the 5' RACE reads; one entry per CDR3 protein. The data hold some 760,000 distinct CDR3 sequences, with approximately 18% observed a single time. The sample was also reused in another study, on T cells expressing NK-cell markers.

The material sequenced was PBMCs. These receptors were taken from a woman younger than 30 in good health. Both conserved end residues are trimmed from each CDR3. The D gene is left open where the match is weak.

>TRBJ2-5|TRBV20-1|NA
SASPRGVGETQY
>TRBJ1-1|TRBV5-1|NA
ASSFAQLNTEAF
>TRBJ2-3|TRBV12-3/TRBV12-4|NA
ASSPTRGRDTQY
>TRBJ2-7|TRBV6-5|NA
ASSYGGAPYEQY
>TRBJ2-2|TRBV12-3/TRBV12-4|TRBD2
ASSYVLAASNTGELF
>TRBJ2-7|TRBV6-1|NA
ASRILELADYEQY
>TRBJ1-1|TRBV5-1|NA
ASSLGGMSTEAF
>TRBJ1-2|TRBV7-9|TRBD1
ASGWDREHGYT
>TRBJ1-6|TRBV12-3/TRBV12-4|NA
ASRRRQDLSSPLH
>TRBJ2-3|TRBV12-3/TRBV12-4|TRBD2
ASSFGLAGPTDTQY
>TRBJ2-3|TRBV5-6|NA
ASSLGAMTDTQY
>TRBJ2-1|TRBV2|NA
ASSAGASRLDEQF
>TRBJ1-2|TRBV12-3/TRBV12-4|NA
ASSGPQGDGYT
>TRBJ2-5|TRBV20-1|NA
SASNIGTSQETQY
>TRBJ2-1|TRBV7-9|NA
ASSLGGPTLYNEQF
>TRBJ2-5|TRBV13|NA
ASSPRDKETQY
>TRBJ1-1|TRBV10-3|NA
ASDAGNTEAF
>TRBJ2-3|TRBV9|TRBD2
ASTLGTTSTDTQY
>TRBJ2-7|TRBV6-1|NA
ASMKTQGYEQY
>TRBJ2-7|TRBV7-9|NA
ASSLGDYGTIF
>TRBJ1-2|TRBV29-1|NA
SVESKWRGGDGYT
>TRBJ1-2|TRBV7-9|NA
ASSLLNYGYT
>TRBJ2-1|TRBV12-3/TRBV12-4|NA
ASSLPFTSLNRNEQF
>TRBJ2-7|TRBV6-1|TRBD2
ASREVLAGTYEQY
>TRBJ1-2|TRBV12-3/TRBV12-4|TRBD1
ASSLLGQDSGYT
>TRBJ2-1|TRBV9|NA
ASSVSLDYEIQF
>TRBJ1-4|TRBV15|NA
ATSRDWEKLF
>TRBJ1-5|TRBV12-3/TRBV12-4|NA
ASSAGRGSNQPQH
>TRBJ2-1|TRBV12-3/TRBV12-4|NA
ASRYEGELRSNEQF
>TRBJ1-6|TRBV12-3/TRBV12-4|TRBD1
ASRDRVTYNSPLH
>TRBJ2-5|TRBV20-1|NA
SADGANQETQY
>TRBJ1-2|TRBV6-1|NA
ASSLYGYT
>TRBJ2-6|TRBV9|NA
ASSGDRSDVLT
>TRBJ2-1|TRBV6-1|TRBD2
ACSSAGTRYGYEQF
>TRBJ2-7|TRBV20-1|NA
SATRQVGEQY
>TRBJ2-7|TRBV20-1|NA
SASDRPSYEQY
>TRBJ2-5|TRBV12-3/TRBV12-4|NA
ASSQEGAQETQY
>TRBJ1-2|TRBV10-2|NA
ATGEGKVYGYT
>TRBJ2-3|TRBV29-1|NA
SVRWGFGTDTQY
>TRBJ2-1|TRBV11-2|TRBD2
ASSLDQTSVRNEQF
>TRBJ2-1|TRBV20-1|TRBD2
SASLTSGEQF
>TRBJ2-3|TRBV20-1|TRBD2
SAKNSGSADTQY
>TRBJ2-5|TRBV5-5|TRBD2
ASSWEGRGETQY
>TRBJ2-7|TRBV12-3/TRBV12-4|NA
ASTRDLGYEQY